The T cell receptor (beta chain) described here comes from a study of T cell repertoires in aging, cancer and after chemotherapy. Study in general: Six age groups, ranging from 30 or younger to 70 or older, included the donors.

TRB rearrangements spanning V, D and J were amplified using mixed TRB-A/B primers. Each CDR3 protein is one row after TCRdb ran MiXCR on the multiplex PCR reads. The sample yields around 12,000 distinct CDR3 sequences, roughly a third seen once. Study results and caveats: In cancer patients, declining TCR diversity with age involved lost richness and lost evenness.

Amplification of TCR beta used genomic DNA extracted from peripheral blood. This clonotype was counted between two and nine times. The antigen is not known. This sequence originates from a human donor in good health. The donor label of this sample is uncertain. Input material: blood.

The DNA for the CDR3 is TGTGCCAGTAGCGATCTAGCGGGGCTCTCCTACGAGCAGTACTTC. Its protein is CASSDLAGLSYEQYF. V usage is TRBV19 and J usage is TRBJ2-7, with 9 bases fitting TRBD2. With 6 bases clipped from V and 0 bases from J, the junction kept 6 bases outside the gene matches. Germline-derived CDR1 and CDR2 are LNHDA and SQIVND (reference sequence). This CDR3 has 15 residues. Together with reference TRBV19 and TRBJ2-7, the CDR3 gives the full variable domain: DGGITQSPKYLFRKEGQNVTLSCEQNLNHDAMYWYRQDPGQGLRLIYYSQIVNDFQKGDIAEGYSVSREKKESFPLTVTSAQKNPTAFYLCASSDLAGLSYEQYFGPGTRLTVT.